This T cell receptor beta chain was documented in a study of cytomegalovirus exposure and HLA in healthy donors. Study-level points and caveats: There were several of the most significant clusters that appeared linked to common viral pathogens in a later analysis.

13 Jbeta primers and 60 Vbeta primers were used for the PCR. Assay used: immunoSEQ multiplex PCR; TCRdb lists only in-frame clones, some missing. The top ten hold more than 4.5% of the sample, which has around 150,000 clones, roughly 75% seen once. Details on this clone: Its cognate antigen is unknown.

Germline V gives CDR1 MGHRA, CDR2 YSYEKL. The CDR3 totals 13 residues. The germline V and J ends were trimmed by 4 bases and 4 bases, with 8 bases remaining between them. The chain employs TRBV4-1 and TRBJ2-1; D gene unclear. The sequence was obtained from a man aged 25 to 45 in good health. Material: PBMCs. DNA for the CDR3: TGCGCCAGCAGCCTAGGAGTTTACAATGAGCAGTTCTTC. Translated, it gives CASSLGVYNEQFF.